Following are 21 T cell receptor beta chains from one sample sequenced in a study of CD8 T cells in ankylosing spondylitis. Via MiXCR, TCRdb re-called the 5' RACE reads, giving one row per CDR3 protein. This sample has 390,000 or so distinct CDR3 sequences, with about 20% found just once. The antigens of these receptors remain unknown. Study findings and constraints: Blood from ankylosing spondylitis patients appeared to carry a characteristic roughly 8-variant TCR beta motif.

Sequencing used blood, either unsorted or a sorted T cell fraction (not recorded which). The receptors derive from a male donor with ankylosing spondylitis.

In this sample, this clonotype turned up a few times. J is TRBJ2-1 and V is TRBV5-1; the D gene is possibly TRBD2 (6 bases). From germline, CDR1 is SGHRS and CDR2 YFSETQ. V dropped 5 bases and J dropped 0 bases, with 15 bases sitting between them. The CDR3 contains 16 residues. Here the CDR3 reads CASRTRRGSSYNEQFF. The CDR3 DNA follows: TGCGCCAGCAGGACCCGGAGGGGAAGCTCCTACAATGAGCAGTTCTTC. The full variable domain, rest sourced from reference TRBV5-1 and TRBJ2-1, is KAGVTQTPRYLIKTRGQQVTLSCSPISGHRSVSWYQQTPGQGLQFLFEYFSETQRNKGNFPGRFSGRQFSNSRSEMNVSTLELGDSALYLCASRTRRGSSYNEQFFGPGTRLTVL.

This clonotype was seen a few times. The V and J genes are TRBV28 and TRBJ2-7, with 9 bases fitting TRBD2. J gave up 4 bases and V 5 bases, and 9 bases lay outside the gene matches. The CDR3 extends over 15 amino acids. Germline CDR1 reads MDHEN; CDR2 reads SYDVKM. The CDR3 DNA reads as TGTGCCAGCAGTACGTTAGCGGGAGTAGGGTACGAGCAGTACTTC. Translation: CASSTLAGVGYEQYF.

The gene calls are TRBV30 and TRBJ2-1, with D tentatively TRBD2 (5 bases). In germline, CDR1 is GTSNPN, CDR2 SVGIG (reference sequence). With 3 bases removed from V and 0 bases from J, the gap between germline ends came to 12 bases. The CDR3 is 15 amino acids. CDR3 protein: CAWSQDSTSYNEQFF. The CDR3 DNA reads as TGTGCCTGGAGCCAGGACTCCACCTCCTACAATGAGCAGTTCTTC. Looking up the rest from reference TRBV30 and TRBJ2-1 gives the full variable domain: SQTIHQWPATLVQPVGSPLSLECTVEGTSNPNLYWYRQAAGRGLQLLFYSVGIGQISSEVPQNLSASRPQDRQFILSSKKLLLSDSGFYLCAWSQDSTSYNEQFFGPGTRLTVL.

The chain employs TRBV28 and TRBJ1-1; D uncertain. Looked up from germline, CDR1 is MDHEN and CDR2 is SYDVKM. The CDR3 extends over 12 amino acids. Trimming removed 5 bases from V and 7 bases from J, with 11 bases in between. The CDR3 bases are TGTGCCAGCAGTGCTCTGGTCGTTGAAGCTTTCTTT. Its protein product is CASSALVVEAFF.

The table lists this clonotype with a few counts. The CDR3 coding sequence is TGCGCCAGCAGCTTGGCCCTAACCGGGACAGGGGGCAGGAATGAGCAGTTCTTC. Translated, it gives CASSLALTGTGGRNEQFF. The chain combines TRBV5-1 with TRBJ2-1; 12 bases agree with TRBD1. CDR3 size: 18 residues. Germline V gene lookup returns CDR1 SGHRS and CDR2 YFSETQ. V dropped 0 bases and J dropped 7; count of bases not matched to a gene: 11.

This chain links TRBV27 with TRBJ2-3; TRBD1 matches at 8 bases. Germline V lookup: CDR1 MNHEY, CDR2 SMNVEV (reference sequence). This CDR3 comprises 15 residues. Trimming at V came to 5 bases and at J to 4 bases, leaving 8 bases not matched to a gene. CDR3 DNA sequence: TGTGCCAGCAGTCGATTCCAGGGGGCCCCAGATACGCAGTATTTT. Translated, it gives CASSRFQGAPDTQYF.

Only a few counts were recorded for this clonotype. This sequence joins TRBV6-5 and TRBJ2-1, with 7 bases identical to TRBD1. After removal of 8 bases from V and 9 bases from J, the junction contained 4 bases not matched to a gene. The CDR3 is made up of 11 amino acids. Germline V gives CDR1 MNHEY, CDR2 SVGAGI. The CDR3 DNA reads TGTGCCAGCCTGCGACAGGGTGAGCAGTTCTTC. Protein product: CASLRQGEQFF.

In this sample, this clonotype turned up many times. The chain employs TRBV6-1 and TRBJ1-1; 11 nucleotides match TRBD1. V shed 5 bases, J shed 6 bases, and the junction held 5 bases outside the gene matches. CDR1 is MNHNS and CDR2 is SASEGT in the germline V gene. This CDR3 is 14 amino acids long. For the CDR3, the DNA is TGTGCCAGCAGTCGGGACAGGGGGTACGCTGAAGCTTTCTTT. Its protein is CASSRDRGYAEAFF.

This clonotype showed up just a few times. This chain connects TRBV20-1 to TRBJ2-3; 14 positions match TRBD2. Germline V lookup: CDR1 DFQATT, CDR2 SNEGSKA (reference sequence). V lost 3 bases to trimming and J lost 4 bases; unmatched junction nucleotides: 3. The CDR3 length is 15 residues. CDR3 protein: CSASPGLAGADTQYF. In DNA, the CDR3 is TGCAGTGCTAGTCCGGGACTAGCGGGAGCAGATACGCAGTATTTT.

This clonotype was detected only a few times. The chain is built from TRBV14 and TRBJ2-7, with 7 bases aligning to TRBD2. Germline V CDR1 and CDR2: SGHDN, FVKESK. This CDR3 contains 14 residues. The trim removed 4 bases at V and 3 bases at J, leaving 6 bases unmatched. For the CDR3, the DNA is TGTGCCAGCAGCCGTGCGGGGGAGGTCTACGAGCAGTACTTC. It encodes CASSRAGEVYEQYF.

The chain recombines TRBV6-5 with TRBJ2-5; D gene unclear. The CDR3 loop spans 13 amino acids. Germline lookup yields CDR1 MNHEY and CDR2 SVGAGI. Deletions cut 2 bases from V and 2 bases from J, with 6 bases between. CDR3: CASSYGRQETQYF. The DNA for the CDR3 is TGTGCCAGCAGTTACGGCAGACAAGAGACCCAGTACTTC.

The chain uses TRBV18 and TRBJ2-5, with D unclear. The length of the CDR3 is 17 residues. Germline assignment: CDR1 KGHSH and CDR2 LQKENI. V was clipped by 2 bases and J by 5 bases, with 21 bases between them. DNA for the CDR3: TGTGCCAGCTCACCAAGGGTCAATCCGGGTTTACTTGAGACCCAGTACTTC. It codes for CASSPRVNPGLLETQYF.

This clonotype was observed a few times. The chain has TRBV7-2 and TRBJ2-3, with TRBD2 matching 8 bases. This CDR3 has 15 amino acids. V lost 5 bases and J lost 4; bases outside the gene matches: 8. Germline V gene lookup returns CDR1 SGHTA and CDR2 FQGNSA. CDR3 DNA: TGTGCCAGCAGCCCGACTAGCGTTGGGGCAGATACGCAGTATTTT. It yields the protein CASSPTSVGADTQYF.

The rearrangement uses TRBV12-3 or TRBV12-4 and TRBJ2-7; tentative D call: TRBD1 (6 bases). Trimming took off 5 bases at V and 7 bases at J, with 21 bases between the two ends. The length of the CDR3 is 15 residues. The CDR3 coding sequence is TGTGCCAGCAGTCACCGGGACATAGACTACGGGGAGCAGTACTTC. The encoded protein is CASSHRDIDYGEQYF.

This clonotype occurred many times. The rearrangement joins TRBV7-9 to TRBJ2-1, with D hard to call. The CDR3 consists of 13 residues. The germline V and J ends were trimmed by 5 bases and 6 bases, with 11 bases remaining between them. Germline-derived CDR1 and CDR2 are SEHNR and FQNEAQ (reference sequence). The CDR3 DNA follows: TGTGCCAGCAGCCCAATAGGGTTCAATGAGCAGTTCTTC. Its translation: CASSPIGFNEQFF.

This clonotype was seen a handful of times. This chain joins TRBV5-6 and TRBJ2-1; 8 nucleotides match TRBD2. Trimming took 1 base from V and 8 from J; bases not matched to a gene: 11. The CDR3 length is 16 residues. Germline loops: CDR1 SGHDT, CDR2 YYEEEE. CDR3 nucleotides: TGTGCCAGCAGCTTGTTTCCGGGAGGGCCTGGCCATGAGCAGTTCTTC. Protein: CASSLFPGGPGHEQFF.

In DNA, the CDR3 is TGCGCCAGCAGCTTGGCAGGTAGCGGGAGCGGACTAGGATACGAGCAGTACTTC. Encoded protein: CASSLAGSGSGLGYEQYF. This chain uses TRBV5-1 with TRBJ2-7; 9 bases agree with TRBD2. CDR1 and CDR2 from the germline V gene are SGHRS and YFSETQ. The junction had 14 bases not matched to a gene; V was cut back by 0 bases and J by 4 bases. The CDR3 totals 18 residues.

The J gene is TRBJ2-7, the V gene TRBV25-1; TRBD2 aligns across 7 bases. The V gene end was trimmed by 4 bases and the J gene end by 2 bases; junction bases not matched to a gene: 5. Germline assignment: CDR1 MGHDK and CDR2 SYGVNS. The CDR3 spans 14 residues. CDR3 in amino acids: CASSAGGHTYEQYF. CDR3 nucleotides: TGTGCCAGCAGTGCGGGAGGCCACACCTACGAGCAGTACTTC.

This clonotype was counted between two and nine times. The chain links TRBV11-3 to TRBJ2-7; weak D call: TRBD1 (6 bases). Between the trimmed V and J ends, which lost 4 bases and 5 bases, there was a span of 18 bases. This CDR3 spans 15 amino acids. Germline CDR1 is SGHNT and CDR2 is YENEEA. CDR3 sequence (DNA): TGTGCCAGCAGCTCGAGGACAGCAGATTTGCACGAGCAGTACTTC. Translating it yields CASSSRTADLHEQYF.

This clonotype was detected ten times or more. The chain employs TRBV29-1 and TRBJ2-1; TRBD2 agrees at 12 bases. CDR1 SQVTM and CDR2 ANQGSEA come from the germline V gene. The V and J ends lost 6 bases and 0 bases, in that order; junction bases with no gene match: 9. The CDR3 loop spans 17 amino acids. The CDR3 nucleotides read TGCAGCGTGCGAACTAGCGGGAGGCTTAGCTCCTACAATGAGCAGTTCTTC. This encodes CSVRTSGRLSSYNEQFF.

In its sample, this clonotype was seen a few times. The V and J genes are TRBV29-1 and TRBJ2-7; D remains ambiguous. Deletions cut 7 bases from V and 1 base from J, with 17 bases between. The length of the CDR3 is 14 residues. CDR1 and CDR2 (germline): SQVTM, ANQGSEA. Here the CDR3 DNA reads TGCAGCGCCGTACCGGGCAGTCGATCCTACGAGCAGTACTTC. As protein: CSAVPGSRSYEQYF.